These 4 T cell receptor beta chains came from one sample sequenced in a study of blood T cell repertoires in COVID-19 (dated by TCRdb to 2020 to 2021). The protocol used for the library was the immunoSEQ multiplex PCR assay. The table comes from immuneACCESS by way of TCRdb, which keeps in-frame sequences with V and J called. Part of the clones is missing from these tables; in studies checked, under half for an unresolved V gene and the rest for unknown reasons. The sample profile shows 230,000 or so clones; more than 70% of them were found once. The ten largest clones add up to 2% to 3% of the sample. The sample was PBMCs or T cells enriched from blood (not recorded which). The origin of the receptors is a woman aged 40 to 50 with acute COVID-19.

The chain uses TRBV19 and TRBJ1-1; D not resolved. The germline V gene has CDR1 LNHDA and CDR2 SQIVND (reference sequence). The CDR3 consists of 11 residues. Trimming left V 10 bases short and J 8 bases short, with 14 bases between. This chain's CDR3 is CATGPGREAFF. As DNA, the CDR3 is TGTGCCACCGGGCCGGGGAGGGAAGCTTTCTTT.

The chain is built from TRBV5-1 and TRBJ1-2; 8 bases are a match to TRBD1. CDR3 length equals 14 residues. Germline V gene sequence: CDR1 SGHRS, CDR2 YFSETQ. Unmatched junction bases numbered 5, after V lost 3 bases and J lost 4 bases. This chain's CDR3 is CASSWTGLGYGYTF. The CDR3 region has the DNA TGCGCCAGCAGCTGGACAGGGTTAGGCTATGGCTACACCTTC.

The J gene is TRBJ1-6, the V gene TRBV4-3; D may be TRBD1 (5 bases). The V gene lost 0 bases and the J gene lost 8 bases, with 17 bases spanning the gap. The CDR3 is 17 amino acids. Germline loops: CDR1 LGHNA, CDR2 YSLEER. The CDR3 sequence: CASSQDVGQSGYSPLHF. Written as DNA, the CDR3 is TGCGCCAGCAGCCAAGATGTTGGGCAATCAGGGTATTCACCCCTCCACTTT.

J is TRBJ2-5 and V is TRBV19; 12 bases are a match to TRBD2. Germline V lookup: CDR1 LNHDA, CDR2 SQIVND (reference sequence). Trimming removed 4 bases from V and 5 bases from J; junction bases left unmatched: 2. CDR3 size: 14 residues. The CDR3 coding sequence is TGTGCCAGTAGTAGACTAGCGGGAGAGGAGACCCAGTACTTC. Its protein is CASSRLAGEETQYF.